Detailed here is one T cell receptor beta chain. The target antigen is unknown. The data derive from a study of Graves' ophthalmopathy and Graves' hyperthyroidism. Study outcomes and limitations: Most thyroid clonotypes with frequency above 0.001 were detected in blood too. Stable hyperthyroidism and ophthalmopathy were told apart by a 13-signature model, which achieved less than 90% sensitivity and nearly 84% specificity. Its predictions of ophthalmopathy progression gave the model 70.59% sensitivity and 72% to 85% specificity.

The germline V gene has CDR1 SEHNR and CDR2 FQNEAQ (reference sequence). V lost 8 bases to trimming and J lost 2 bases, with 14 bases between them. The CDR3 totals 14 residues. Amplified TCR beta CDR3 regions were obtained using RNA transcripts as template. HTBI-primed first-round RT-PCR preceded second-round multiplex PCR. From the multiplex PCR reads, TCRdb called clonotypes with MiXCR, one entry per CDR3 protein. The data contain almost 750,000 distinct CDR3 sequences, roughly 40% of them seen just once; the ten biggest clones take up approximately 43%. The chain is built from TRBV7-9 and TRBJ2-3, with D unclear. The sequence was collected from an adult man with Graves' ophthalmopathy. The sequenced material came from peripheral blood. CDR3 in amino acids: CASLSWRNTDTQYF. The CDR3 bases are TGTGCCAGCTTGTCCTGGCGGAACACAGATACGCAGTATTTT.